Listed here are 26 T cell receptor beta chains from one sample, sequenced in a study of CXCR3-negative and CXCR3-positive naive CD8 T cells (dated by TCRdb to the late 2010s). Results the study describes overall, beyond this receptor: TRB CDR3s from CXCR3-positive naive cells showed higher hydrophobicity (lower Kidera factor 4), lower energy, and higher strength and volume indices than CXCR3-negative naive cells.

These receptors lack a known antigen. The sequencer was a NextSeq 550. The Human TCR Profiling Kit (MiLaboratory) was used to prepare UMI-labeled 5' RACE TRB cDNA libraries. Once TCRdb had reprocessed the reads, it stored one entry per CDR3 protein sequence and supplied no DNA. This sample's table carries about 63,000 distinct CDR3 sequences. The ten largest make up 4% to 5.5% of the sample. Sequencing was done on a sample of naive CXCR3+ CD8+ T cells from blood. Reading the label with the study, this specimen's cell subset or site is: CD45RO-CCR7+CD27+CD95- naive CD8+ T cells expressing CXCR3 (TNR3+). The receptors shown here come from a human donor in good health. Some clones in this sample may be carry-over from other donors' samples.

V and J are TRBV6-1 and TRBJ2-1; there is no DNA to check the TCRdb D call of TRBD2. There are 15 residues in the CDR3. The V gene's germline CDR1 is MNHNS and CDR2 SASEGT. CDR3: CASSEGRLLLNEQFF.

This chain joins TRBV12-3 or TRBV12-4 and TRBJ1-2. The CDR3 totals 16 residues. CDR3 residues: CASSFAPSVANYGYTF.

The chain recombines TRBV27 with TRBJ2-1; TCRdb reports TRBD2, a call that lacks DNA to check it against. This CDR3 comprises 15 residues. Germline CDR1 reads MNHEY; CDR2 reads SMNVEV (reference sequence). The CDR3 spells CASNPLVRTYNEQFF.

The chain links TRBV20-1 to TRBJ2-2; without DNA, the TCRdb call of TRBD1 cannot be checked. Germline V lookup: CDR1 DFQATT, CDR2 SNEGSKA (reference sequence). The CDR3 sequence is 17 residues long. CDR3 sequence reads: CSARDRDRSMATGELFF.

Here the CDR3 reads CASEVGDMNTEAFF. V is TRBV25-1 and J is TRBJ1-1; TCRdb's assignment of TRBD1 cannot be checked, as there is no DNA. The length of the CDR3 is 14 residues. In germline, CDR1 is MGHDK, CDR2 SYGVNS. Based on the CDR3 plus reference TRBV25-1 and TRBJ1-1, the full variable domain is EADIYQTPRYLVIGTGKKITLECSQTMGHDKMYWYQQDPGMELHLIHYSYGVNSTEKGDLSSESTVSRIRTEHFPLTLESARPSHTSQYLCASEVGDMNTEAFFGQGTRLTVV.

V and J are TRBV12-3 or TRBV12-4 and TRBJ2-7; TCRdb names TRBD1, which stays unverified in the absence of DNA. This CDR3 is 13 amino acids long. This CDR3 is CASSLGQSYEQYF.

This CDR3 is CSAGGVYEQYF. The chain combines TRBV29-1 with TRBJ2-7; the TCRdb D gene call, TRBD1, has no DNA to confirm it. CDR1 and CDR2 from the germline V gene are SQVTM and ANQGSEA. The CDR3 sequence is 11 residues long.

The rearrangement joins TRBV7-3 to TRBJ2-1; lacking DNA, the TRBD1 call made by TCRdb goes unchecked. The CDR3 covers 12 residues. Germline assignment: CDR1 SGHTA and CDR2 FQGTGA. The CDR3 loop is CASSPQGLEQFF.

The chain has TRBV12-3 or TRBV12-4 and TRBJ2-1; the TRBD2 assignment by TCRdb is unverifiable without DNA. The CDR3 consists of 17 residues. CDR3 loop: CASSLAGTSGGAYEQFF.

The chain uses TRBV28 and TRBJ2-3; TCRdb picks TRBD2, but there is no DNA to check that call. Per germline, CDR1 MDHEN and CDR2 SYDVKM. The CDR3 length is 19 residues. CDR3 protein: CASSLEGTSGEGSTDTQYF.

V gene TRBV9 combines with J gene TRBJ1-1. Germline V gene data show CDR1 as SGDLS and CDR2 as YYNGEE. The CDR3 is 13 residues long. CDR3 sequence: CASSAYENTEAFF.

This rearrangement joins TRBV5-1 to TRBJ1-4; without DNA, the TCRdb call of TRBD1 cannot be checked. The CDR3 totals 18 residues. Germline CDR1 SGHRS, CDR2 YFSETQ. The CDR3 is CASSEDRDRGRINEKLFF.

The chain recombines TRBV5-6 with TRBJ2-1. The CDR3 consists of 12 residues. In germline, CDR1 is SGHDT, CDR2 YYEEEE. The CDR3 here is CASSLEDNEQFF. The variable domain in full, completed from reference TRBV5-6 and TRBJ2-1, reads DAGVTQSPTHLIKTRGQQVTLRCSPKSGHDTVSWYQQALGQGPQFIFQYYEEEERQRGNFPDRFSGHQFPNYSSELNVNALLLGDSALYLCASSLEDNEQFFGPGTRLTVL.

The gene calls are TRBV29-1 and TRBJ2-7; TCRdb lists TRBD2, though no DNA is available to test this call. Germline V gives CDR1 SQVTM, CDR2 ANQGSEA. The CDR3 contains 16 residues. The CDR3 sequence is CSVEGAYRTESYEQYF.

The rearrangement joins TRBV5-5 to TRBJ2-5; without DNA, the TCRdb call of TRBD1 cannot be checked. CDR1 and CDR2 (germline): SGHKS, YYEKEE (reference sequence). The CDR3 runs 14 residues. This CDR3 reads CASKGTDYQETQYF.

V and J are TRBV7-9 and TRBJ1-2; TCRdb's D gene call, TRBD1, goes unchecked for lack of DNA. CDR3 length: 17 amino acids. The germline CDR1 and CDR2 sequences are SEHNR and FQNEAQ (reference sequence). Here the CDR3 reads CASSSRTGDTRNYGYTF.

The chain is built from TRBV5-1 and TRBJ1-1; the D call from TCRdb, TRBD1, cannot be confirmed without DNA. This CDR3 is built from 14 residues. Per the germline V gene, CDR1 is SGHRS and CDR2 is YFSETQ. CDR3 protein: CASSSIDRGTEAFF.

The chain joins TRBV6-6 to TRBJ2-1; TCRdb designates TRBD1, a call that cannot be tested without DNA. Germline V gene sequence: CDR1 MNHNY, CDR2 SVGAGI (reference sequence). The CDR3 consists of 15 residues. The chain's CDR3 is CASSPGLGVYNEQFF.

The chain carries TRBV29-1 and TRBJ1-2; the D call from TCRdb, TRBD1, cannot be confirmed without DNA. This CDR3 spans 13 amino acids. Germline CDR1 SQVTM, CDR2 ANQGSEA. CDR3 residues: CSVGPRGPDGYTF.

J is TRBJ2-7 and V is TRBV11-3; TCRdb's assignment of TRBD2 cannot be checked, as there is no DNA. Looked up from germline, CDR1 is SGHNT and CDR2 is YENEEA. The CDR3 spans 17 residues. This CDR3 is CASSLRLDGYSSYEQYF.

CDR3 protein: CSVEDQLSDEQFF. The chain joins TRBV29-1 to TRBJ2-1. Germline values: CDR1 SQVTM, CDR2 ANQGSEA. CDR3 length equals 13 residues.

The gene calls are TRBV25-1 and TRBJ2-3; lacking DNA, the TRBD2 call made by TCRdb goes unchecked. Per the germline V gene, CDR1 is MGHDK and CDR2 is SYGVNS. The CDR3 is made up of 14 amino acids. CDR3 residues: CASSEYEGSDTQYF.

This rearrangement joins TRBV20-1 to TRBJ2-1. Germline V gene lookup returns CDR1 DFQATT and CDR2 SNEGSKA (reference sequence). This CDR3 has 15 residues. CDR3 residues: CSARDILAFDTEQFF.

The chain recombines TRBV20-1 with TRBJ2-1; checking the TCRdb D call of TRBD2 is not possible without DNA. The CDR3 is made up of 15 amino acids. The germline V gene encodes CDR1 DFQATT and CDR2 SNEGSKA (reference sequence). CDR3 sequence: CSASLLAGGYNEQFF.

J is TRBJ2-7 and V is TRBV12-3 or TRBV12-4; TCRdb gives TRBD1 as the D gene, but with no DNA this cannot be confirmed. This CDR3 contains 14 residues. This CDR3 reads CASRAGTALYEQYF.

The V gene is TRBV20-1, the J gene TRBJ2-7; absent DNA, TCRdb's TRBD1 call cannot be checked. This CDR3 has 15 residues. CDR1 DFQATT and CDR2 SNEGSKA come from the germline V gene (reference sequence). This CDR3 reads CSATDRGSSSYEQYF.